Sequencing of this TCR beta chain was carried out in a study of T cell repertoires in ileal Crohn's disease. Whole-study context: Every patient was operated on for stricturing (roughly 61%) or penetrating (about 40%) complications. General study results and limits: Endoscopic recurrence occurred in every patient whose clonality exceeded 26.8%.

As to this clone: Antigen unknown.

Sequencing was performed with immunoSEQ multiplex PCR; in TCRdb, only in-frame clones are kept and a portion is missing. The sample gives around 2,400 clones, 70% to 80% of which show up once; approximately 35% is in the top ten. Trimming stripped 3 bases from V and 3 bases from J, with 12 bases between. The CDR3 spans 14 residues. CDR1 is LGHNA, CDR2 YSLEER, per germline. Sample time point: neoterminal ileum biopsy at postoperative endoscopy, about 6 months after surgery. The receptor was derived from an adult with Crohn's disease. This rearrangement joins TRBV4-3 to TRBJ2-7, with D perhaps matching TRBD1 (6 bases). The sample was ileal tissue. CDR3 protein: CASSQAEGDYEQYF. The DNA of the CDR3 is TGCGCCAGCAGCCAGGCCGAGGGGGACTACGAGCAGTACTTC.